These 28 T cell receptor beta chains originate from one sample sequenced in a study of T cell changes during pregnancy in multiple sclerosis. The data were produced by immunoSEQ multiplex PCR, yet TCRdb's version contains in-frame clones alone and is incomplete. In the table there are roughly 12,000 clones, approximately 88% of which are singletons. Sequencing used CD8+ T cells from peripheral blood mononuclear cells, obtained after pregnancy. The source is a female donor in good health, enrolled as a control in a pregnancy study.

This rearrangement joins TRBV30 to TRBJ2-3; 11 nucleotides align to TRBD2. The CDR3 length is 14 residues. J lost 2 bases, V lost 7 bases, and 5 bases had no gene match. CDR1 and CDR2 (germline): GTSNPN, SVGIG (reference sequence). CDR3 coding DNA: TGTGCCTACACTAGCGGGGGAATCACAGATACGCAGTATTTT. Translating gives CAYTSGGITDTQYF. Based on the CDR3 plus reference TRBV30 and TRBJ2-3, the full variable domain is SQTIHQWPATLVQPVGSPLSLECTVEGTSNPNLYWYRQAAGRGLQLLFYSVGIGQISSEVPQNLSASRPQDRQFILSSKKLLLSDSGFYLCAYTSGGITDTQYFGPGTRLTVL.

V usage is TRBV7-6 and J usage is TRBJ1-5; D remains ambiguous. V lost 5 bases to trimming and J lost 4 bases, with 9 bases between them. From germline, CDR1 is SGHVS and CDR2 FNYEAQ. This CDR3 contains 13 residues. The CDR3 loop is CASSENPNQPQHF. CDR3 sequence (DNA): TGTGCCAGCAGCGAGAACCCGAATCAGCCCCAGCATTTT.

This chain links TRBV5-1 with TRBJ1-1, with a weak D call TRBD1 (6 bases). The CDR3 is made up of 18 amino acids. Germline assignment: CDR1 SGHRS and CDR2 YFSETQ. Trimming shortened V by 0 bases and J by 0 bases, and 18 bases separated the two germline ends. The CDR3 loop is CASSLEAPPGHLNTEAFF. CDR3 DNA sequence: TGCGCCAGCAGCTTGGAGGCTCCTCCGGGACACCTGAACACTGAAGCTTTCTTT. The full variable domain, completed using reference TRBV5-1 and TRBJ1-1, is KAGVTQTPRYLIKTRGQQVTLSCSPISGHRSVSWYQQTPGQGLQFLFEYFSETQRNKGNFPGRFSGRQFSNSRSEMNVSTLELGDSALYLCASSLEAPPGHLNTEAFFGQGTRLTVV.

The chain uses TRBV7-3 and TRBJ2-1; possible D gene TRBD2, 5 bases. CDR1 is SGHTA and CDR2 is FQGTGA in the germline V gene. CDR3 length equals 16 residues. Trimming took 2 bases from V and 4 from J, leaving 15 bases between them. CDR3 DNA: TGTGCCAGCAGCTTAGGAGCATCCGGCGGGTACAATGAGCAGTTCTTC. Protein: CASSLGASGGYNEQFF.

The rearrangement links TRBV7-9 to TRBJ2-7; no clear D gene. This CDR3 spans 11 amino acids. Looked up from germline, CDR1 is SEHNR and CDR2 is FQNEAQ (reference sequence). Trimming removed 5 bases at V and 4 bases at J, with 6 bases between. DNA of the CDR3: TGTGCCAGCAGCACTCAATACGAGCAGTACTTC. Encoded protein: CASSTQYEQYF.

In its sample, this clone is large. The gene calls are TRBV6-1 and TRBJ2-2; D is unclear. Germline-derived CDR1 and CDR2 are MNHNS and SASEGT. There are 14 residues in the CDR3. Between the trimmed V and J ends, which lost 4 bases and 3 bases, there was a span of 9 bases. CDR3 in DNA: TGTGCCAGCAGTGGTGCAACGGACACCGGGGAGCTGTTTTTT. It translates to CASSGATDTGELFF.

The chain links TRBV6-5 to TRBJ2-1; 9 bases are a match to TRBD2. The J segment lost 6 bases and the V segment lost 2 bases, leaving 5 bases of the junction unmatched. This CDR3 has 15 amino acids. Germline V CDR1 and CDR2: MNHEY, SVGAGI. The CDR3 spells CASSYGLATSNEQFF. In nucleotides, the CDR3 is TGTGCCAGCAGTTACGGACTAGCGACCAGCAATGAGCAGTTCTTC.

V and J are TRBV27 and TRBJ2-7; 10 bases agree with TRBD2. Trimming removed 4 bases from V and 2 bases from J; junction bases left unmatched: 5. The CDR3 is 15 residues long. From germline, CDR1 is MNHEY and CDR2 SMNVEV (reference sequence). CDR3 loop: CASSWIGTSAYEQYF. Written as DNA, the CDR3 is TGTGCCAGCAGTTGGATTGGGACTAGCGCCTACGAGCAGTACTTC.

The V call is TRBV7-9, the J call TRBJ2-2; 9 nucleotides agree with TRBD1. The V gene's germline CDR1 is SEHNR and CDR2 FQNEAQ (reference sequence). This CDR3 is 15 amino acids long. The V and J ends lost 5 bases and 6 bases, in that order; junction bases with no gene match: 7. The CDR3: CASSTDRGYAGELFF. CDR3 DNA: TGTGCCAGCAGCACCGACAGGGGGTATGCCGGGGAGCTGTTTTTT.

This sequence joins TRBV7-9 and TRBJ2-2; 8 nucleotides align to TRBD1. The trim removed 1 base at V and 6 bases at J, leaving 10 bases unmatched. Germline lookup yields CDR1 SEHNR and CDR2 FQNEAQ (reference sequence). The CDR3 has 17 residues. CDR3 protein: CASSLGTGSAWAGELFF. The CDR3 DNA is TGTGCCAGCAGCTTAGGGACAGGGAGCGCGTGGGCCGGGGAGCTGTTTTTT.

CDR3 residues: CASSKTGGPSPQHF. The CDR3 DNA reads as TGTGCCAGCAGTAAAACAGGGGGTCCTTCGCCCCAGCATTTT. The chain carries TRBV6-1 and TRBJ1-5; TRBD1 agrees at 8 bases. The germline CDR1 and CDR2 sequences are MNHNS and SASEGT. V gave up 5 bases and J gave up 9 bases; unmatched junction bases: 9. The CDR3 is 14 amino acids.

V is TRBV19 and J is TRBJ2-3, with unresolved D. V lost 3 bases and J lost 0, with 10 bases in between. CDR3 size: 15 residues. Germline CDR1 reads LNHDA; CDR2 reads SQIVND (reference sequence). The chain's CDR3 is CASSIFSSSTDTQYF. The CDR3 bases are TGTGCCAGTAGTATCTTTTCGAGTAGCACAGATACGCAGTATTTT. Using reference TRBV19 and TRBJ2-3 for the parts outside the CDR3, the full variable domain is DGGITQSPKYLFRKEGQNVTLSCEQNLNHDAMYWYRQDPGQGLRLIYYSQIVNDFQKGDIAEGYSVSREKKESFPLTVTSAQKNPTAFYLCASSIFSSSTDTQYFGPGTRLTVL.

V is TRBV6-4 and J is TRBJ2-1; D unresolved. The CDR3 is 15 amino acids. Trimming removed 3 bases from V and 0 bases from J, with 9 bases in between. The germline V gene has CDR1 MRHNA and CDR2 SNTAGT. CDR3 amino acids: CASSELAGSYNEQFF. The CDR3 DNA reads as TGTGCCAGCAGTGAACTCGCAGGCTCCTACAATGAGCAGTTCTTC.

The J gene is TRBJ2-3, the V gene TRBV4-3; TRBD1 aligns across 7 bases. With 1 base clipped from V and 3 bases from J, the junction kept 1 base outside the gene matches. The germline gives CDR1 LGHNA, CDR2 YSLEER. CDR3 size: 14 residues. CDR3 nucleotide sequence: TGCGCCAGCAGCCAAGGGACAGGAACAGATACGCAGTATTTT. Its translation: CASSQGTGTDTQYF.

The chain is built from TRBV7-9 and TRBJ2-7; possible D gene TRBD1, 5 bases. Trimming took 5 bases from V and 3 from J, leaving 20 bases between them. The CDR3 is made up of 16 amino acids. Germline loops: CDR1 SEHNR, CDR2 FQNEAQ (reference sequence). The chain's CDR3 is CASSHTSQGGFYEQYF. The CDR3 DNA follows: TGTGCCAGCAGCCACACATCTCAGGGTGGTTTCTACGAGCAGTACTTC.

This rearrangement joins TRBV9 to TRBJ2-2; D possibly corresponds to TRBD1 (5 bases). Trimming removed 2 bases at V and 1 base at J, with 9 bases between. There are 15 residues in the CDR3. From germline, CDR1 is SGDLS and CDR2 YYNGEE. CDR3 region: CASSVEDRNTGELFF. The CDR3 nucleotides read TGTGCCAGCAGCGTGGAAGACAGGAACACCGGGGAGCTGTTTTTT.

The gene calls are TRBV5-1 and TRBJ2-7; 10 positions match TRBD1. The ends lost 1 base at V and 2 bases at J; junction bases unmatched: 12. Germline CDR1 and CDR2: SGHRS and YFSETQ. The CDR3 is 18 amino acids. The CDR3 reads CASSLWTGGPGTPYEQYF. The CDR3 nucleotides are TGCGCCAGCAGCTTGTGGACAGGGGGTCCCGGTACCCCCTACGAGCAGTACTTC.

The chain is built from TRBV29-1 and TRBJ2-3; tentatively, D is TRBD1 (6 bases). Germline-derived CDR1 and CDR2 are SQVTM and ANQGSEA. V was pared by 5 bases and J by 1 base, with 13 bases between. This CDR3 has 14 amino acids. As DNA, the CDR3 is TGCAGCGTTCTCGGACAGCCCCGCACAGATACGCAGTATTTT. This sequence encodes CSVLGQPRTDTQYF.

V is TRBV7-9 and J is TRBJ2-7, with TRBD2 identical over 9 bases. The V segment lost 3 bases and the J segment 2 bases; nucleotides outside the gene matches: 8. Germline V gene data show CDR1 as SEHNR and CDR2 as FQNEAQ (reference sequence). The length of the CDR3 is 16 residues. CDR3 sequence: CASSFPGTSRTYEQYF. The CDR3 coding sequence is TGTGCCAGCAGCTTTCCCGGGACTAGCCGGACCTACGAGCAGTACTTC.

The CDR3 nucleotides are TGTGCCAGCATTCGGACTAGCGCTCCGGGGACCCAGTACTTC. Translation: CASIRTSAPGTQYF. The genes are TRBV2 and TRBJ2-5, with TRBD2 matching 9 bases. Germline values: CDR1 SNHLY, CDR2 FYNNEI. V lost 7 bases to trimming and J lost 7 bases; unmatched junction nucleotides: 10. This CDR3 spans 14 amino acids.

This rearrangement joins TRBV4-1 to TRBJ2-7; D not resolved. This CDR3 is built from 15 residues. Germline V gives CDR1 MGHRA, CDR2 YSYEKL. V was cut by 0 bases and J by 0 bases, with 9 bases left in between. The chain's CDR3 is CASSQDGLSSYEQYF. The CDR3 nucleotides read TGCGCCAGCAGCCAAGATGGGCTCAGCTCCTACGAGCAGTACTTC.

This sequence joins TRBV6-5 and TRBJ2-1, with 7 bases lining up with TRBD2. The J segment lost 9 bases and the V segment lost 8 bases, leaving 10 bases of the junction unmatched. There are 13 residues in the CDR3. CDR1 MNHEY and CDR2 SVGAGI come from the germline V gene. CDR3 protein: CASWGGVKGEQFF. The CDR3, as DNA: TGTGCCAGCTGGGGAGGGGTGAAAGGTGAGCAGTTCTTC.

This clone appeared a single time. The CDR3, as DNA: TGTGCCAGCAGCGCGACAGGGAGTAGGTCCTACGAGCAGTACTTC. Its translation: CASSATGSRSYEQYF. V usage is TRBV5-6 and J usage is TRBJ2-7, with 7 bases fitting TRBD1. The germline V gene has CDR1 SGHDT and CDR2 YYEEEE. V shed 4 bases, J shed 1 base, and the junction held 8 bases outside the gene matches. The CDR3 is made up of 15 amino acids.

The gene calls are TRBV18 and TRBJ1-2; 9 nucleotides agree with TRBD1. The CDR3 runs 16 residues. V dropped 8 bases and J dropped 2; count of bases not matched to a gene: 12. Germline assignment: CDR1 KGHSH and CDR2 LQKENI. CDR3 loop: CASRPGTGIQNYGYTF. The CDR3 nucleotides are TGTGCCAGCCGTCCCGGGACAGGGATCCAAAACTATGGCTACACCTTC.

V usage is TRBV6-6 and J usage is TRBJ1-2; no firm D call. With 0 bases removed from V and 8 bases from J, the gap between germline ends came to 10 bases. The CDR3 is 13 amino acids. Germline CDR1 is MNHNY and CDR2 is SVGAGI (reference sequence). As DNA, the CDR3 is TGTGCCAGCAGTTACTCGATGAAGAGGGGCTACACCTTC. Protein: CASSYSMKRGYTF.

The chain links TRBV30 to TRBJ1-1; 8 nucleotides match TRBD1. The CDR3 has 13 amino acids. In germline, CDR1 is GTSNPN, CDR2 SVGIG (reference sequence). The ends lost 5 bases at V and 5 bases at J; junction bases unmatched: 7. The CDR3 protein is CAWDRGVGTEAFF. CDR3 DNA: TGTGCCTGGGACAGGGGAGTAGGTACTGAAGCTTTCTTT.

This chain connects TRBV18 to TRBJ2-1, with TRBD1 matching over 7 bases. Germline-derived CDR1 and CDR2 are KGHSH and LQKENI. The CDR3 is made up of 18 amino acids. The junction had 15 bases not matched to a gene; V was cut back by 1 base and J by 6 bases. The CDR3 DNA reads TGTGCCAGCTCACCACAGCGAGGGAACAGGGGATGGAGCAATGAGCAGTTCTTC. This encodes CASSPQRGNRGWSNEQFF.

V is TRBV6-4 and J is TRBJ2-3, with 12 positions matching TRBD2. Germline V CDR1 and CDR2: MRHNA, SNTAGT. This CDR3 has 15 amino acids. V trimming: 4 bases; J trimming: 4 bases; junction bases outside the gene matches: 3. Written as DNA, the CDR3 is TGTGCCAGCAGTGGGACTAGCGGGACCTCAGATACGCAGTATTTT. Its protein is CASSGTSGTSDTQYF.